A single sample gave rise to the 4 T cell receptor beta chains below, sequenced in a study of CD8 T cells in Susac syndrome. Random hexamers were used to reverse transcribe the RNA input (about 0.5 to 1 ug). TCRdb recomputed calls from the immunoSEQ multiplex PCR reads with MiXCR, one row per CDR3 protein. This table holds some 240,000 distinct CDR3 sequences, 90% to 97% found once. The sample consisted of CD4+ T cells from PBMCs. Every receptor here comes from a human donor with Susac syndrome.

The rearrangement uses TRBV20-1 and TRBJ2-5; D possibly corresponds to TRBD1 (6 bases). Trimming left V 6 bases short and J 5 bases short, with 16 bases between. This CDR3 region has 13 residues. CDR1 DFQATT and CDR2 SNEGSKA come from the germline V gene (reference sequence). The CDR3 here is CSATEQGWETQYF. In DNA form, the CDR3 reads TGCAGTGCAACGGAACAGGGATGGGAGACCCAGTACTTC.

This clonotype was found a few times. CDR3 nucleotide sequence: TGTGCCAGCAGCGTAGGGTATGGCTACACCTTC. Protein: CASSVGYGYTF. This chain uses TRBV9 with TRBJ1-2; D uncertain. The V and J ends lost 0 bases and 5 bases respectively, with 2 bases between them. The CDR3 is 11 amino acids. Looked up from germline, CDR1 is SGDLS and CDR2 is YYNGEE.

This chain links TRBV7-9 with TRBJ1-1; maybe TRBD1 (5 bases). The CDR3 is made up of 13 amino acids. CDR1 SEHNR and CDR2 FQNEAQ come from the germline V gene (reference sequence). Trimming stripped 5 bases from V and 5 bases from J, with 12 bases between. The CDR3 loop reads CASSRQSKTEAFF. The CDR3, as DNA: TGTGCCAGCAGCCGACAGTCAAAGACTGAAGCTTTCTTT.

CDR3 region: CASSPAGLAYNEQFF. CDR3 nucleotides: TGTGCCAGCAGCCCGGCGGGACTAGCATACAATGAGCAGTTCTTC. This rearrangement joins TRBV5-4 to TRBJ2-1; 9 nucleotides match TRBD2. This CDR3 has 15 amino acids. From germline, CDR1 is SGHNT and CDR2 YYREEE (reference sequence). J gave up 4 bases and V 4 bases, and 6 bases lay outside the gene matches.